Below, 13 T cell receptor beta chains from the same sample are listed, as sequenced in a study of vaccination and CD4 T cells after COVID-19. The antigens for these receptors are not known. Sequencing of cultured CD4+ T cell DNA used the Oncomine TCR Beta short-read assay. TCRdb redid the calling of the PCR reads with MiXCR, one entry per CDR3 protein. The data show roughly 14,000 distinct CDR3 sequences, about 55% seen once. The treatment: roughly 10-day PBMC culture with coronavirus spike peptide pools or control peptides (ViraFEST assay). Here the sequenced sample was CD4+ T cells from blood, cultured in vitro, taken before SARS-CoV-2 vaccination. Receptors were obtained from a human donor who had recovered from COVID-19.

The table lists this clonotype with a count of one. The rearrangement uses TRBV6-5 and TRBJ2-5, with D maybe TRBD2 (6 bases). There are 15 residues in the CDR3. V was pared by 2 bases and J by 0 bases, with 10 bases between. CDR1 and CDR2 from the germline V gene are MNHEY and SVGAGI. CDR3 loop: CASSYRAGNQETQYF. The CDR3 DNA reads TGTGCCAGCAGTTACAGGGCGGGGAACCAAGAGACCCAGTACTTC.

The chain carries TRBV18 and TRBJ2-2; perhaps TRBD2 as D (7 bases). The CDR3 extends over 15 amino acids. Trimming shortened V by 6 bases and J by 3 bases, and 14 bases separated the two germline ends. From germline, CDR1 is KGHSH and CDR2 LQKENI. The chain's CDR3 is CASSPAGAHTGELFF. The CDR3 bases are TGTGCCAGCTCCCCGGCGGGGGCACACACCGGGGAGCTGTTTTTT.

This chain uses TRBV5-1 with TRBJ2-7, with TRBD1 matching over 7 bases. CDR1 and CDR2 from the germline V gene are SGHRS and YFSETQ. J gave up 3 bases and V 4 bases, and 7 bases lay outside the gene matches. This CDR3 is built from 14 residues. The DNA for the CDR3 is TGCGCCAGCAGCCCCTCGGGACAGTTCTACGAGCAGTACTTC. Translated, it gives CASSPSGQFYEQYF.

The chain uses TRBV2 and TRBJ1-2; no clear D gene. Germline V gives CDR1 SNHLY, CDR2 FYNNEI. The length of the CDR3 is 13 residues. Trimming took 6 bases from V and 4 from J, leaving 12 bases between them. The CDR3 loop reads CASSPDGIYGYTF. In DNA, the CDR3 is TGTGCCAGCAGCCCCGACGGAATCTATGGCTACACCTTC. The whole variable domain, filled in from reference TRBV2 and TRBJ1-2, reads EPEVTQTPSHQVTQMGQEVILRCVPISNHLYFYWYRQILGQKVEFLVSFYNNEISEKSEIFDDQFSVERPDGSNFTLKIRSTKLEDSAMYFCASSPDGIYGYTFGSGTRLTVV.

The rearrangement joins TRBV12-3 or TRBV12-4 to TRBJ2-2; no clear D. The CDR3 length is 15 residues. Trimming left V 1 base short and J 3 bases short, with 9 bases between. CDR3 bases: TGTGCCAGCAGTTTAGGTTCAGCCTACACCGGGGAGCTGTTTTTT. This encodes CASSLGSAYTGELFF.

The gene calls are TRBV7-6 and TRBJ2-5; possibly TRBD1 for D (5 bases). Germline values: CDR1 SGHVS, CDR2 FNYEAQ. The CDR3 totals 17 residues. Trimming stripped 0 bases from V and 4 bases from J, with 18 bases between. For the CDR3, the DNA is TGTGCCAGCAGCTTAGCGGGCCCCCCAGGGCCCCGAGAGACCCAGTACTTC. Translation: CASSLAGPPGPRETQYF.

This chain joins TRBV10-3 and TRBJ2-1, with D possibly being TRBD2 (6 bases). The CDR3 has 17 residues. Trimming pared 3 bases from V and 1 base from J, leaving 16 bases between. The germline V gene encodes CDR1 ENHRY and CDR2 SYGVKD. The CDR3 is CAISDLTSRYSYNEQFF. In DNA, the CDR3 is TGTGCCATCAGTGACCTAACTAGCCGCTATTCCTACAATGAGCAGTTCTTC.

The CDR3 DNA reads TGTGCCAGCAACCGACAGGACACAGATACGCAGTATTTT. It specifies CASNRQDTDTQYF. The V call is TRBV7-2, the J call TRBJ2-3; the D gene is possibly TRBD1 (6 bases). This CDR3 is 13 amino acids long. From germline, CDR1 is SGHTA and CDR2 FQGNSA. V was shortened by 7 bases and J by 2 bases, with 10 bases between the two germline ends.

This chain uses TRBV30 with TRBJ1-6; D is undetermined. The germline V gene has CDR1 GTSNPN and CDR2 SVGIG (reference sequence). The CDR3 runs 14 residues. V gave up 0 bases and J gave up 2 bases, with 5 bases separating them. The CDR3, as DNA: TGTGCCTGGAGTGTAGTGACCTATAATTCACCCCTCCACTTT. Translated, it gives CAWSVVTYNSPLHF. The variable domain in full, completed from reference TRBV30 and TRBJ1-6, reads SQTIHQWPATLVQPVGSPLSLECTVEGTSNPNLYWYRQAAGRGLQLLFYSVGIGQISSEVPQNLSASRPQDRQFILSSKKLLLSDSGFYLCAWSVVTYNSPLHFGNGTRLTVT.

The chain employs TRBV7-2 and TRBJ1-3; perhaps TRBD1 as D (6 bases). CDR3 length: 15 residues. Germline lookup yields CDR1 SGHTA and CDR2 FQGNSA. Deletions cut 3 bases from V and 3 bases from J, with 12 bases between. The CDR3 loop is CASSFPPQGGNTIYF. The CDR3 nucleotides read TGTGCCAGCAGCTTCCCGCCACAGGGTGGAAACACCATATATTTT.

This clonotype was detected a few times. The chain links TRBV20-1 to TRBJ2-7, with a possible D match to TRBD2 (7 bases). In germline, CDR1 is DFQATT, CDR2 SNEGSKA (reference sequence). Trimming took off 0 bases at V and 7 bases at J, with 22 bases between the two ends. There are 16 residues in the CDR3. This chain's CDR3 is CSARDPSMAGALEQYF. DNA of the CDR3: TGCAGTGCTAGAGATCCCTCGATGGCGGGGGCCTTGGAGCAGTACTTC.

The chain links TRBV18 to TRBJ2-5, with 9 bases that match TRBD2. The germline CDR1 and CDR2 sequences are KGHSH and LQKENI. The CDR3 has 14 residues. V trimming: 2 bases; J trimming: 4 bases; junction bases outside the gene matches: 2. This chain's CDR3 is CASSPIAGVETQYF. The DNA of the CDR3 is TGTGCCAGCTCACCAATAGCGGGAGTAGAGACCCAGTACTTC.

The chain recombines TRBV4-1 with TRBJ1-2; tentatively, D is TRBD1 (5 bases). The germline V and J ends were trimmed by 4 bases and 4 bases, with 16 bases remaining between them. Germline V CDR1 and CDR2: MGHRA, YSYEKL. The CDR3 totals 15 residues. Written as DNA, the CDR3 is TGCGCCAGCAGCCCACAAAAGGGGCAGGGCTATGGCTACACCTTC. This encodes CASSPQKGQGYGYTF.